This TCR beta chain was recovered during a study of T cells in Graves' hyperthyroidism and ophthalmopathy. This CDR3 is 14 amino acids long. Germline values: CDR1 LGHDT, CDR2 YNNKEL (reference sequence). V was trimmed by 1 base and J by 6 bases, leaving 10 bases between them. What was amplified from RNA transcripts were TCR beta CDR3 regions. The HTBI primer set drove a first-round RT-PCR of the TCR CDR3. One entry per CDR3 protein, called by TCRdb with MiXCR from the multiplex PCR reads. This table holds about 640,000 distinct CDR3 sequences, under 25% found once. This clonotype was seen more than once but under ten times.

The sequenced sample was blood. The TCR comes from a man aged 25 to 40 with Graves' ophthalmopathy. The chain uses TRBV3-1 and TRBJ2-1; D remains unclear. This CDR3 reads CASSQARILNEQFF. The CDR3 region has the DNA TGTGCCAGCAGCCAAGCACGGATTCTCAATGAGCAGTTCTTC.